The clone carrying this T cell receptor (beta chain) was counted ten times or more. Its antigen is unidentified. Each CDR3 protein is one row after TCRdb ran MiXCR on the reads. Of about 260,000 distinct CDR3 sequences listed, roughly an eighth are singletons. V gave up 5 bases and J gave up 0 bases, with 8 bases separating them. The germline gives CDR1 SGHTA, CDR2 FQGTGA. The CDR3 contains 14 residues. The data belong to a study of T cell repertoires in cytomegalovirus infection. Study-wide context: A matching HLA type, together with CMV infection, was signaled by public TCR beta signatures. Study observations and caveats: Cumulative public TCR beta family frequency identified carriers of CMV plus the relevant HLA. Predominance within the ex vivo response was attributable to HLA-C-restricted CMV-specific TCR beta clonotypes.

Sequencing was done on a sample of PBMCs. The receptor was isolated from a human donor in good health (CMV status not recorded). Some clones in this sample may be carry-over from other donors' samples. The J gene is TRBJ2-1, the V gene TRBV7-3; D is undetermined. The DNA for the CDR3 is TGTGCCAGCAGCCGGAGCAGCTCCTACAATGAGCAGTTCTTC. Protein product: CASSRSSSYNEQFF.